The next 6 T cell receptor beta chains were all read from a single sample in a study of vaccination effects on CD4 cells after COVID-19. Antigen-specific CD4+ T cells expanded by the ViraFEST assay with viral peptide pools were then sequenced. Following 10 days of culture, CD4+ T cells were isolated. Each participant was given two doses of one vaccine (BNT162b2 or mRNA-1273). The repertoire was sequenced with immunoSEQ multiplex PCR; TCRdb's copy has only in-frame clones and lacks some. This sample has 25,000 to 30,000 clones; roughly 77% occur once, and the top ten carry about 14%. No antigen has been assigned to these receptors. Sample: CD4+ T cells from PBMCs cultured with HCoV-229E spike peptides, taken after COVID-19 vaccination. These receptors all stem from a human donor who received a COVID-19 vaccine.

This rearrangement joins TRBV6-5 to TRBJ2-7, with 11 bases fitting TRBD2. Trimming at V came to 4 bases and at J to 7 bases, leaving 6 bases not matched to a gene. The CDR3 runs 14 residues. CDR1 and CDR2 (germline): MNHEY, SVGAGI. Written as DNA, the CDR3 is TGTGCCAGCAGTTTCGGGACTAGCGGAAAGGAGCAGTACTTC. Translated, it gives CASSFGTSGKEQYF.

The V call is TRBV6-5, the J call TRBJ2-1; D unresolved. This CDR3 has 14 amino acids. Germline V gene lookup returns CDR1 MNHEY and CDR2 SVGAGI. Trimming left V 6 bases short and J 1 base short, with 10 bases between. The CDR3 spells CASRGRSSYNEQFF. CDR3 DNA: TGTGCCAGCAGGGGAAGATCTTCCTACAATGAGCAGTTCTTC.

The chain is built from TRBV4-1 and TRBJ2-3; either TRBD1 or TRBD2 may fit D (5 bases each). The CDR3 extends over 15 amino acids. Germline V CDR1 and CDR2: MGHRA, YSYEKL. Trimming took off 3 bases at V and 10 bases at J, with 20 bases between the two ends. CDR3 nucleotides: TGCGCCAGCAGCCAGGCTGGGACGTCGGGTTTGGCGCAGTATTTT. Protein: CASSQAGTSGLAQYF.

In DNA form, the CDR3 reads TGTGCCAGTAGTGCACGAACAGAGACCCAGTACTTC. It encodes CASSARTETQYF. V and J are TRBV19 and TRBJ2-5; no clear D. The CDR3 loop spans 12 amino acids. Trimming removed 5 bases from V and 4 bases from J, with 8 bases in between. CDR1 is LNHDA, CDR2 SQIVND, per germline (reference sequence). The variable domain in full, completed from reference TRBV19 and TRBJ2-5, reads DGGITQSPKYLFRKEGQNVTLSCEQNLNHDAMYWYRQDPGQGLRLIYYSQIVNDFQKGDIAEGYSVSREKKESFPLTVTSAQKNPTAFYLCASSARTETQYFGPGTRLLVL.

DNA of the CDR3: TGTGCCAGCAGCCAAGATCGCGGGACAACGACCTACGAGCAGTACTTC. It encodes CASSQDRGTTTYEQYF. The chain is built from TRBV4-2 and TRBJ2-7; tentatively, D is TRBD1 or TRBD2 (6 bases each). With 0 bases removed from V and 2 bases from J, the gap between germline ends came to 14 bases. This CDR3 has 16 amino acids. The germline V gene has CDR1 LGHNA and CDR2 YNFKEQ.

This chain connects TRBV30 to TRBJ2-3, with D possibly TRBD1 on 6 matching bases. Germline assignment: CDR1 GTSNPN and CDR2 SVGIG (reference sequence). V shed 6 bases and J shed 4 bases, with 20 bases lying between them. The length of the CDR3 is 15 residues. The CDR3 here is CACQKGVGIPDTQYF. The CDR3 DNA is TGTGCCTGCCAAAAGGGGGTGGGGATCCCAGATACGCAGTATTTT.